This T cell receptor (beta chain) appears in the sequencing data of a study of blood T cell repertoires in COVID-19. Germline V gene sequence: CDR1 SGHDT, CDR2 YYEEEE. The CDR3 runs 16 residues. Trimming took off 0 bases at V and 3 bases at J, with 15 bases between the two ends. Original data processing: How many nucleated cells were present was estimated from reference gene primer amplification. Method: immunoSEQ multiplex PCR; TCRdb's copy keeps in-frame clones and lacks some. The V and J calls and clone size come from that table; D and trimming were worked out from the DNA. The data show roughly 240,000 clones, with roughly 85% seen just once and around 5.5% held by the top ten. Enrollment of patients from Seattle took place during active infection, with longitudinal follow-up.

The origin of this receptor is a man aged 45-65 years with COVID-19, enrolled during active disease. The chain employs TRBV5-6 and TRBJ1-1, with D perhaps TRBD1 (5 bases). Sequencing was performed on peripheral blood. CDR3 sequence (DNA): TGTGCCAGCAGCTTGGCGGGACTCACAAGGGACACTGAAGCTTTCTTT. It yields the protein CASSLAGLTRDTEAFF.